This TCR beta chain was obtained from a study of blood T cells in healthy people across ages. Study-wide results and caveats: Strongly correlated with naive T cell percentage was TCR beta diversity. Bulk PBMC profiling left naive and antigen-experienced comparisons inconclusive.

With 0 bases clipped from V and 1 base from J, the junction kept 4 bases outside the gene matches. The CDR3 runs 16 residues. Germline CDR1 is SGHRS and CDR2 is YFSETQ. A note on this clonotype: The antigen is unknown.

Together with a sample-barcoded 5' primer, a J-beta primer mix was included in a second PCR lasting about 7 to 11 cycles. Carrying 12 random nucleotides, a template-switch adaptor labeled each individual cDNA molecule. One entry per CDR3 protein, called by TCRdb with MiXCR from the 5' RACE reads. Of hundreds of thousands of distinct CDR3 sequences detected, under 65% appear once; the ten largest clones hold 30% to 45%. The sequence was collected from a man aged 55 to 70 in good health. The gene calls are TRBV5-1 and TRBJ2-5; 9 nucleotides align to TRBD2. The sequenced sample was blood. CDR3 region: CASSLGRGGAQETQYF. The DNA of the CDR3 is TGCGCCAGCAGCTTGGGTCGCGGGGGGGCCCAAGAGACCCAGTACTTC.